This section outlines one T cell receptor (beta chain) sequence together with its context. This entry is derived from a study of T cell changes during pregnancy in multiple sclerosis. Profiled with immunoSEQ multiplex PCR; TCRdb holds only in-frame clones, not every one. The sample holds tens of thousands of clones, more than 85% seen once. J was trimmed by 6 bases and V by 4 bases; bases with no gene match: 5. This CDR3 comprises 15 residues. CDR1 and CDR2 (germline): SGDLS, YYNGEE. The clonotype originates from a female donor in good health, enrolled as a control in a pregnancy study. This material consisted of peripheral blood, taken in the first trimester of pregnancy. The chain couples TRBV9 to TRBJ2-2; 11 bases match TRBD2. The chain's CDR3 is CASSPPGLAAGELFF. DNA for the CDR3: TGTGCCAGCAGCCCCCCGGGACTAGCGGCCGGGGAGCTGTTTTTT.